Shown below are 22 T cell receptor beta chains from a single sample sequenced in a study of identifying expanded T cells in peripheral blood. Some clones are missing from TCRdb's copy, which holds only in-frame ones; the method was immunoSEQ multiplex PCR. Here the sample spans over 100,000 clones, 88% being singletons. Sequencing was carried out using blood. Receptor source: a person aged 18-69 years in good health.

This clone was seen more than once but under ten times. V usage is TRBV2 and J usage is TRBJ2-1, with TRBD2 as a possible D gene (6 bases). This CDR3 spans 14 amino acids. The V gene's germline CDR1 is SNHLY and CDR2 FYNNEI. Trimming removed 7 bases from V and 10 bases from J, with 20 bases in between. This chain's CDR3 is CASIQFLEGGEQFF. The CDR3 nucleotides are TGTGCCAGCATACAGTTTTTGGAGGGCGGGGAGCAGTTCTTC.

This chain links TRBV5-1 with TRBJ2-5, with no clear D. The V and J ends lost 1 base and 4 bases respectively, with 11 bases between them. In germline, CDR1 is SGHRS, CDR2 YFSETQ. CDR3 length equals 14 residues. The CDR3 here is CASSLSSGPETQYF. In DNA form, the CDR3 reads TGCGCCAGCAGCTTGTCTAGTGGCCCAGAGACCCAGTACTTC.

This clone was observed once. This rearrangement joins TRBV2 to TRBJ1-2, with D unclear. Trimming stripped 4 bases from V and 7 bases from J, with 13 bases between. Germline-derived CDR1 and CDR2 are SNHLY and FYNNEI. This CDR3 is 13 amino acids long. CDR3 bases: TGTGCCAGCAGTGGAGGAAGGTACGGTGGCTACACCTTC. Amino acid sequence: CASSGGRYGGYTF.

The chain links TRBV11-1 to TRBJ2-7, with 9 bases lining up with TRBD1. Trimming took 3 bases from V and 0 from J; bases not matched to a gene: 3. The CDR3 totals 15 residues. Germline CDR1 SGHAT, CDR2 FQDESV (reference sequence). CDR3 coding DNA: TGTGCCAGCAGCTTGGACAGGGGAACCTCCTACGAGCAGTACTTC. Translated: CASSLDRGTSYEQYF.

The J gene is TRBJ1-5, the V gene TRBV7-9; perhaps TRBD1 as D (5 bases). This CDR3 is 14 amino acids long. Trimming left V 5 bases short and J 2 bases short, with 10 bases between. The germline V gene encodes CDR1 SEHNR and CDR2 FQNEAQ (reference sequence). The CDR3 region has the DNA TGTGCCAGCAGCCCGCAGGGTGGCAATCAGCCCCAGCATTTT. Its protein product is CASSPQGGNQPQHF.

CDR3 loop: CASSQDGRGREPQHF. For the CDR3, the DNA is TGTGCCAGCAGCCAAGACGGCAGGGGGCGGGAGCCCCAGCATTTT. The chain recombines TRBV4-2 with TRBJ1-5; TRBD1 agrees at 8 bases. Per germline, CDR1 LGHNA and CDR2 YNFKEQ. The CDR3 sequence is 15 residues long. J gave up 8 bases and V 0 bases, and 6 bases lay outside the gene matches.

The chain employs TRBV7-6 and TRBJ2-7; 7 nucleotides agree with TRBD2. The CDR3 sequence is 16 residues long. Losses at the gene ends were 3 bases for V and 7 bases for J; bases not matched to a gene: 15. Germline assignment: CDR1 SGHVS and CDR2 FNYEAQ. The CDR3 is CASSLRGGLDTGEQYF. CDR3 nucleotides: TGTGCCAGCAGCTTGCGAGGAGGACTAGATACGGGAGAGCAGTACTTC. Full variable domain (remainder filled in from reference TRBV7-6 and TRBJ2-7): GAGVSQSPRYKVTKRGQDVALRCDPISGHVSLYWYRQALGQGPEFLTYFNYEAQQDKSGLPNDRFSAERPEGSISTLTIQRTEQRDSAMYRCASSLRGGLDTGEQYFGPGTRLTVT.

The CDR3 here is CASSEWLASGPGTDTQYF. In DNA, the CDR3 is TGTGCCAGCAGTGAATGGTTGGCTAGCGGGCCCGGCACAGATACGCAGTATTTT. V is TRBV25-1 and J is TRBJ2-3; 8 bases agree with TRBD2. CDR3 length equals 18 residues. The germline gives CDR1 MGHDK, CDR2 SYGVNS. Trimming removed 1 base from V and 1 base from J; junction bases left unmatched: 10.

J is TRBJ2-1 and V is TRBV18; 10 bases agree with TRBD2. Trimming took 4 bases from V and 0 from J; bases not matched to a gene: 6. Germline V gives CDR1 KGHSH, CDR2 LQKENI. This CDR3 spans 17 amino acids. The CDR3 is CASSRGTSVSSYNEQFF. For the CDR3, the DNA is TGTGCCAGCTCACGCGGGACTAGCGTTAGCTCCTACAATGAGCAGTTCTTC.

This rearrangement joins TRBV9 to TRBJ2-6; D unresolved. CDR1 is SGDLS and CDR2 is YYNGEE in the germline V gene. V gave up 3 bases and J gave up 0 bases, with 7 bases separating them. This CDR3 contains 15 residues. This chain's CDR3 is CASSAWFSGANVLTF. The DNA of the CDR3 is TGTGCCAGCAGCGCATGGTTCTCTGGGGCCAACGTCCTGACTTTC.

The chain links TRBV6-1 to TRBJ2-7; TRBD2 might be the D (5 bases). Germline values: CDR1 MNHNS, CDR2 SASEGT. Trimming removed 8 bases from V and 3 bases from J, with 8 bases in between. There are 11 residues in the CDR3. CDR3 amino acids: CASSRGYEQYF. As DNA, the CDR3 is TGTGCCAGCTCTCGGGGCTACGAGCAGTACTTC.

This clone has a single count. The chain is built from TRBV7-6 and TRBJ1-1, with D possibly TRBD1 on 5 matching bases. This CDR3 is built from 14 residues. The germline V gene has CDR1 SGHVS and CDR2 FNYEAQ. Trimming cost V 1 base and J 1 base, with 7 bases left between them. For the CDR3, the DNA is TGTGCCAGCAGCTTAGTTAGGGGGAACACTGAAGCTTTCTTT. Protein: CASSLVRGNTEAFF.

The chain employs TRBV14 and TRBJ1-1; D call uncertain. This CDR3 is 13 amino acids long. Germline values: CDR1 SGHDN, CDR2 FVKESK. Deletions cut 4 bases from V and 4 bases from J, with 10 bases between. The CDR3 bases are TGTGCCAGCAGCCGAATACAGTCCACTGAAGCTTTCTTT. Amino acid sequence: CASSRIQSTEAFF. Full variable domain (rest looked up from reference TRBV14 and TRBJ1-1): EAGVTQFPSHSVIEKGQTVTLRCDPISGHDNLYWYRRVMGKEIKFLLHFVKESKQDESGMPNNRFLAERTGGTYSTLKVQPAELEDSGVYFCASSRIQSTEAFFGQGTRLTVV.

The chain is built from TRBV6-4 and TRBJ2-3; unclear D gene. The CDR3 runs to 15 residues. CDR1 and CDR2 from the germline V gene are MRHNA and SNTAGT. Trimming stripped 2 bases from V and 0 bases from J, with 9 bases between. DNA for the CDR3: TGTGCCAGCAGTGACCGGTTGGGTAGCACAGATACGCAGTATTTT. Encoded protein: CASSDRLGSTDTQYF.

This clone was seen once. V is TRBV6-6 and J is TRBJ2-2, with 13 positions matching TRBD2. CDR3 length: 14 residues. V shed 6 bases and J 5 bases; nucleotides not matched to a gene: 0. Per germline, CDR1 MNHNY and CDR2 SVGAGI (reference sequence). In nucleotides, the CDR3 is TGTGCCAGCAGGACTAGCGGGAGGACCGGGGAGCTGTTTTTT. Protein product: CASRTSGRTGELFF.

This clone was seen a single time. The chain uses TRBV2 and TRBJ2-7; D assignment may be TRBD1 or TRBD2 (5 bases each). Between the trimmed V and J ends, which lost 4 bases and 3 bases, there was a span of 19 bases. The CDR3 spans 16 residues. Germline lookup yields CDR1 SNHLY and CDR2 FYNNEI. The CDR3 coding sequence is TGTGCCAGCAGTGGGGACCCTAGCCGAGTCAACTACGAGCAGTACTTC. It codes for CASSGDPSRVNYEQYF.

This clone was seen once. The V and J genes are TRBV18 and TRBJ2-7; D gene unclear. In germline, CDR1 is KGHSH, CDR2 LQKENI. This CDR3 region has 14 residues. Trimming pared 2 bases from V and 1 base from J, leaving 9 bases between. The CDR3 here is CASSPESRSYEQYF. The CDR3 DNA is TGTGCCAGCTCACCAGAATCAAGGTCCTACGAGCAGTACTTC.

The gene calls are TRBV6-4 and TRBJ2-1; TRBD2 is a possible D gene (6 bases). V lost 5 bases, J lost 6 bases, and 20 bases lay in between. Germline lookup yields CDR1 MRHNA and CDR2 SNTAGT. CDR3 size: 16 residues. The CDR3 DNA is TGTGCCAGCAGTCACTACTCAACTGGGACTCGCAATGAGCAGTTCTTC. This encodes CASSHYSTGTRNEQFF.

This clone was counted a few times. This chain joins TRBV15 and TRBJ1-5; D call uncertain. Trimming left V 3 bases short and J 2 bases short, with 17 bases between. Germline CDR1 is LNHNV and CDR2 is YYDKDF (reference sequence). CDR3 length: 17 amino acids. CDR3 sequence reads: CATSRPSAGSGNQPQHF. The CDR3 coding sequence is TGTGCCACCAGCAGGCCCTCAGCGGGCAGCGGCAATCAGCCCCAGCATTTT.

The chain carries TRBV20-1 and TRBJ2-7; the D is unclear. Germline V gene sequence: CDR1 DFQATT, CDR2 SNEGSKA (reference sequence). The length of the CDR3 is 11 residues. Deletions cut 5 bases from V and 1 base from J, with 6 bases between. The CDR3 bases are TGCAGTGCTGGGGATTCCTACGAGCAGTACTTC. Protein: CSAGDSYEQYF.

The chain combines TRBV29-1 with TRBJ1-4, with D possibly being TRBD1 (6 bases). The ends were cut back, 7 bases at V and 0 bases at J, with 15 bases in the middle. Germline V gene data show CDR1 as SQVTM and CDR2 as ANQGSEA. This CDR3 has 15 amino acids. The CDR3 loop reads CSGGDTGTTNEKLFF. The CDR3, as DNA: TGCAGCGGGGGGGACACGGGAACAACTAATGAAAAACTGTTTTTT.

The rearrangement uses TRBV19 and TRBJ2-6; D not certain. The CDR3 has 15 residues. Trimming pared 2 bases from V and 1 base from J, leaving 6 bases between. Germline CDR1 LNHDA, CDR2 SQIVND (reference sequence). The CDR3 bases are TGTGCCAGTAGTATAAGTGTTTCTGGGGCCAACGTCCTGACTTTC. Translation gives CASSISVSGANVLTF.